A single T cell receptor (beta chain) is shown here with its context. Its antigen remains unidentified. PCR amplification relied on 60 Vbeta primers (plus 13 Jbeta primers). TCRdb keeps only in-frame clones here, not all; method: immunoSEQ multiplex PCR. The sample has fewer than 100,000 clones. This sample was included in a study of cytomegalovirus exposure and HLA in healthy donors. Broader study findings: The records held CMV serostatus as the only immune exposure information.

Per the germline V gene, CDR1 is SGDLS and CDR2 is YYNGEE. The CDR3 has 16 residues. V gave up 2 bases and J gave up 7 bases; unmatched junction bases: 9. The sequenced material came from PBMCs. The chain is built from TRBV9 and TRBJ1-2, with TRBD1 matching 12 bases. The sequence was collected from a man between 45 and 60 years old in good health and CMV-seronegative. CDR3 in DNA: TGTGCCAGCAGCGTCACCCCGGGACAGGGGGCTCTTGGCTACACCTTC. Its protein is CASSVTPGQGALGYTF.